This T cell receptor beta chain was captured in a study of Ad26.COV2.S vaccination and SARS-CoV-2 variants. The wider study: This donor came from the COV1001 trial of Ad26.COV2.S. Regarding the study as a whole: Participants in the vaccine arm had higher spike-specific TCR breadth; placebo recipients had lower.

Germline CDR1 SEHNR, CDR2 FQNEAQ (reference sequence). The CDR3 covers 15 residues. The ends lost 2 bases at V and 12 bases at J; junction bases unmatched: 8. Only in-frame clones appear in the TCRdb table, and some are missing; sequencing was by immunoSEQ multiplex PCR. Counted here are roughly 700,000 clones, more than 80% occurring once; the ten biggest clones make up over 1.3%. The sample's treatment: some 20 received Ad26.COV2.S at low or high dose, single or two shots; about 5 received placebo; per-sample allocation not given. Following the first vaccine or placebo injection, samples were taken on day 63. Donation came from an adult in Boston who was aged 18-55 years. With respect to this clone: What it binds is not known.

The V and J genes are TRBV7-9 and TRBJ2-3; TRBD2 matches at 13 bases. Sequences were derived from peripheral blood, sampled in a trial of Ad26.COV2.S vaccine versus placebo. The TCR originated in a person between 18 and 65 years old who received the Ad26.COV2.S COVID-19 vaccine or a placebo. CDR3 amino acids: CASSLKALAGGRQYF. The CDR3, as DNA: TGTGCCAGCAGCTTAAAGGCACTAGCGGGAGGGCGTCAGTATTTT. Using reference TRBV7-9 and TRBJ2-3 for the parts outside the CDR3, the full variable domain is DTGVSQNPRHKITKRGQNVTFRCDPISEHNRLYWYRQTLGQGPEFLTYFQNEAQLEKSRLLSDRFSAERPKGSFSTLEIQRTEQGDSAMYLCASSLKALAGGRQYFGPGTRLTVL.